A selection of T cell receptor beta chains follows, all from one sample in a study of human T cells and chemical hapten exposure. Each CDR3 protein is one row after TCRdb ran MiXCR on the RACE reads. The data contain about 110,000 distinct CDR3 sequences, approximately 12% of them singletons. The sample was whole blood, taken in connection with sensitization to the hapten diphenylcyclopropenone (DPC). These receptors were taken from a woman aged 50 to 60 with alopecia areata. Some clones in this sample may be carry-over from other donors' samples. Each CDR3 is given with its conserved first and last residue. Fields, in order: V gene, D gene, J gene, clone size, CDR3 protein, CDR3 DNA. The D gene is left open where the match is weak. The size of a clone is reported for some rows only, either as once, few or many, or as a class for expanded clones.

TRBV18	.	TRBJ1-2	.	CASSPVPQDFYGYTF	TGTGCCAGCTCACCAGTCCCGCAGGATTTCTATGGCTACACCTTC
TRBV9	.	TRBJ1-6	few	CASSVDVREESPLHF	TGTGCCAGCAGCGTAGACGTCAGGGAAGAGTCACCCCTCCACTTT
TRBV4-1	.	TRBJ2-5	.	CASSPGGRAFETQYF	TGCGCCAGCAGCCCCGGGGGTCGGGCTTTTGAGACCCAGTACTTC
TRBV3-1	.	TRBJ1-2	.	CASSQVVSTRYGYTF	TGTGCCAGCAGCCAAGTAGTTTCGACTCGGTATGGCTACACCTTC
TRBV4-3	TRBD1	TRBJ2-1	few	CASSQAGQTYNEQFF	TGCGCCAGCAGCCAAGCGGGACAGACCTACAATGAGCAGTTCTTC
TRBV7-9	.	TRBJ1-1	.	CASSLDGTANTEAFF	TGTGCCAGCAGCCTCGACGGGACGGCGAACACTGAAGCTTTCTTT
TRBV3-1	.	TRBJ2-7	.	CASSQSPYKQYF	TGTGCCAGCAGCCAAAGTCCATACAAGCAGTACTTC
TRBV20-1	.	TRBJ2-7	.	CSARGATYEQYF	TGCAGTGCTAGAGGCGCCACCTACGAGCAGTACTTC
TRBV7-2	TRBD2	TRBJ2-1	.	CASSPASGGLYNEQFF	TGTGCCAGCAGCCCAGCTAGCGGGGGCCTTTACAATGAGCAGTTCTTC
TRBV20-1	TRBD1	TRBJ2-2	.	CSAVQGDTGELFF	TGCAGTGCTGTACAGGGGGACACCGGGGAGCTGTTTTTT
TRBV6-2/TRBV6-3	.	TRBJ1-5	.	CASSHGGAQHF	TGTGCCAGCAGCCACGGGGGAGCCCAGCATTTT
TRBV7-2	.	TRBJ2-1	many	CASSLAVEREQFF	TGTGCCAGCAGCTTAGCGGTGGAGAGAGAGCAGTTCTTC
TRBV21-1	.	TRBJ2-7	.	CASSSGVHFYEQYF	TGTGCCAGCAGTTCCGGGGTGCACTTCTACGAGCAGTACTTC
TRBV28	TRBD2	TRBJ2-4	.	CAAKGSGKNIQYF	TGTGCCGCGAAGGGTAGCGGGAAAAACATTCAGTACTTC
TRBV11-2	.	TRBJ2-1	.	CASSHSGTPRRNEQFF	TGTGCCAGCAGCCACTCCGGGACTCCTCGGCGGAATGAGCAGTTCTTC
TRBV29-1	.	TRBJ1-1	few	CSVDHSVNTEAFF	TGCAGCGTGGACCATTCTGTGAACACTGAAGCTTTCTTT
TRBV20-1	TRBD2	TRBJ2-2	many	CSAHWTSGSPGELFF	TGCAGTGCCCATTGGACTAGCGGGAGTCCCGGGGAGCTGTTTTTT
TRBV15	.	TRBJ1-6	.	CATSRDAQGIRSNSPLHF	TGTGCCACCAGCAGAGATGCGCAGGGAATAAGGAGTAATTCACCCCTCCACTTT
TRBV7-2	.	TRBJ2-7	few	CASSLQTRGLQSYEQYF	TGTGCCAGCAGTCTCCAAACCCGGGGTCTACAGTCCTACGAGCAGTACTTC
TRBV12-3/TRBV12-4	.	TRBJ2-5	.	CASSTQETQYF	TGTGCCAGCAGCACACAAGAGACCCAGTACTTC
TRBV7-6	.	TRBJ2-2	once	CASSPFDNPGLGELFF	TGTGCCAGCAGCCCGTTTGACAACCCAGGGCTCGGGGAGCTGTTTTTT
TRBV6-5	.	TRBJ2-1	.	CASSYSFGQGLDEQFF	TGTGCCAGCAGTTACTCGTTTGGGCAGGGGTTGGATGAGCAGTTCTTC
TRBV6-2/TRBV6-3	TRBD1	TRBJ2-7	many	CASSRPGTGAYEQYF	TGTGCCAGCAGTAGACCCGGGACAGGGGCCTACGAGCAGTACTTC
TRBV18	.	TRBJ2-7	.	CASSPSGDAYEQYF	TGTGCCAGCTCACCATCGGGCGATGCCTACGAGCAGTACTTC
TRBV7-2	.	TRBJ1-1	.	CASSPTAGITEAFF	TGTGCCAGCAGCCCTACGGCGGGGATCACTGAAGCTTTCTTT
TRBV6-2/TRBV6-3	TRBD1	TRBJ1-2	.	CASSSRWTGTNYGYTF	TGTGCCAGCAGTTCCCGCTGGACAGGGACGAACTATGGCTACACCTTC
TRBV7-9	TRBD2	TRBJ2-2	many	CASSPTRREHYTGELFF	TGTGCCAGCAGCCCGACGCGGCGGGAGCACTACACCGGGGAGCTGTTTTTT
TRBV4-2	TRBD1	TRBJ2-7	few	CASSQGGTGTYEQYF	TGTGCCAGCAGCCAAGGTGGGACAGGTACCTACGAGCAGTACTTC
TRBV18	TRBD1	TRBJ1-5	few	CASSAGTEHQPQHF	TGTGCCAGCTCTGCAGGGACAGAACATCAGCCCCAGCATTTT
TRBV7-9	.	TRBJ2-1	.	CASSLGTVNEQFF	TGTGCCAGCAGCTTAGGGACGGTGAATGAGCAGTTCTTC
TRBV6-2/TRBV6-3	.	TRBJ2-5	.	CASSKTGLERETQYF	TGTGCCAGCAGTAAAACAGGGTTGGAGCGAGAGACCCAGTACTTC
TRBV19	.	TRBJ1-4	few	CASTPWSSGDEKLFF	TGTGCCAGTACCCCGTGGTCGTCGGGGGATGAAAAACTGTTTTTT
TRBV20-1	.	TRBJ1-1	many	CSAMIMGAEAFF	TGCAGTGCTATGATCATGGGGGCAGAAGCTTTCTTT
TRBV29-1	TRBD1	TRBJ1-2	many	CSAGTGYNYGYTF	TGCAGCGCCGGGACAGGGTACAACTATGGCTACACCTTC
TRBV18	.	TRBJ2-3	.	CASSRDAFSDTQYF	TGTGCCAGCTCAAGGGATGCCTTTTCGGATACGCAGTATTTT
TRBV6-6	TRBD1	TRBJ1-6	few	CASSYTGQGWNSPLHF	TGTGCCAGCAGTTACACCGGACAGGGGTGGAATTCACCCCTCCACTTT
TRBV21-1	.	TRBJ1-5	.	CASSNQGVTSWGSNQPQHF	TGTGCCAGCAGCAATCAAGGTGTTACATCTTGGGGAAGCAATCAGCCCCAGCATTTT
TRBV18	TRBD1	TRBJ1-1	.	CASSPLGRHRGRTEAFF	TGTGCCAGCTCACCACTGGGGCGTCACAGGGGGCGGACTGAAGCTTTCTTT
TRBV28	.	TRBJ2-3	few	CASSNRGTTDTQYF	TGTGCCAGCAGTAACCGGGGAACCACAGATACGCAGTATTTT
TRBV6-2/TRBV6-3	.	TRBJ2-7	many	CASSFRQGSYEQYF	TGTGCCAGCAGTTTCCGGCAGGGGTCGTACGAGCAGTACTTC
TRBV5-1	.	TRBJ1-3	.	CASSLYGNTIYF	TGCGCCAGCAGCTTGTACGGAAACACCATATATTTT
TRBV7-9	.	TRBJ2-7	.	CASSFRDNHYEQYF	TGTGCCAGCAGCTTCCGGGACAACCACTACGAGCAGTACTTC
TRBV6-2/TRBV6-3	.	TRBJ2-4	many	CASSYDLLAKNIQYF	TGTGCCAGCAGTTACGATCTTCTAGCCAAAAACATTCAGTACTTC
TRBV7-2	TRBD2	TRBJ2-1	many	CASSLAGFLAGGLPSYNEQFF	TGTGCCAGCAGCTTAGCAGGTTTCCTCGCGGGAGGCCTCCCCTCCTACAATGAGCAGTTCTTC
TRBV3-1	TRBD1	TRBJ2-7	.	CASSRMTGGDEQYF	TGTGCCAGCAGCAGGATGACAGGGGGAGACGAGCAGTACTTC
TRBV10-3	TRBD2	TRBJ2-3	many	CAILTRAGGTDTQYF	TGTGCCATTCTAACCAGGGCGGGGGGCACAGATACGCAGTATTTT
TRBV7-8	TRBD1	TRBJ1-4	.	CASSSDRVAATNEKLFF	TGTGCCAGCAGCTCTGACAGGGTGGCGGCAACTAATGAAAAACTGTTTTTT
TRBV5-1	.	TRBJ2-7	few	CASSEQPSNYEQYF	TGCGCCAGCAGCGAACAGCCCTCGAACTACGAGCAGTACTTC
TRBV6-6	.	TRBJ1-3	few	CASSHPTGNTIYF	TGTGCCAGCAGTCACCCCACCGGAAACACCATATATTTT
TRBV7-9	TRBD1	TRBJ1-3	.	CASSLGEGQFSGNTIYF	TGTGCCAGCAGCTTAGGGGAGGGACAGTTCTCTGGAAACACCATATATTTT